A selection of T cell receptor beta chains follows, all from one sample in a study of CD8+CD57+ T cells in acquired aplastic anemia. TCRdb re-called the reads through MiXCR, storing one row per CDR3 protein. This table holds hundreds of thousands of distinct CDR3 sequences, 65% to 75% found once. Sequenced sample: sorted CD4+, CD8+, or CD8+CD57+ T cells (not recorded which) from PBMCs. All receptors derive from a human donor in good health, serving as a control. The conserved cysteine and the conserved F or W are not part of the CDR3 here.

v_gene,j_gene,CDR3aa
TRBV7-6,TRBJ2-3,ASSLSPGVSDTQY
TRBV9,TRBJ2-5,ASSVFSGGHQETQY
TRBV9,TRBJ2-1,ASSASSASGNTSEQF
TRBV29-1,TRBJ1-2,SARPGMGGYT
TRBV7-9,TRBJ2-2,ATSIGLANTGELF
TRBV7-2,TRBJ1-5,ASSLEVGGGQPQH
TRBV19,TRBJ2-1,ASTHVRSNEQF
TRBV2,TRBJ2-5,ASSVPKGNQETQY
TRBV7-2,TRBJ2-7,ASSLQDGGIQEAQY
TRBV7-2,TRBJ1-6,ASSLTGGGESPLH
TRBV5-1,TRBJ1-1,TSSLIGGAEAF
TRBV5-1,TRBJ1-2,ASSPRGRVKET
TRBV7-2,TRBJ2-5,ASSPNRDVETQY
TRBV12-3/TRBV12-4,TRBJ2-3,ASGSGTSGGWGTDTQY
TRBV2,TRBJ2-7,ASIGGGGGSNEQY
TRBV7-2,TRBJ1-2,ASSSQNGYTFGS
TRBV9,TRBJ1-1,ASSVKWGRSTEAF
TRBV12-3/TRBV12-4,TRBJ1-5,ASSPGNLHQPQH
TRBV2,TRBJ2-5,ASSEEKGGETQY
TRBV5-8,TRBJ1-4,ASRLGRREGETNEKLF
TRBV9,TRBJ2-7,ATSSAGRVCEQY
TRBV9,TRBJ1-1,ASSTEREAF
TRBV7-2,TRBJ2-7,ASSLVRTYYEQY
TRBV7-2,TRBJ2-1,ASSQANAPLHF
TRBV29-1,TRBJ1-4,SVDGGKGNEKLF
TRBV10-3,TRBJ1-6,AISGGGQSSYNSPLH
TRBV5-1,TRBJ1-2,ASSPASAAYGYT
TRBV7-2,TRBJ1-3,ASSVSQGGGSTIY
TRBV20-1,TRBJ2-1,SASSQLGNEQF
TRBV20-1,TRBJ2-1,SASYRPGLTYNEQF
TRBV19,TRBJ2-1,ASSLITGNTQF
TRBV5-6,TRBJ2-7,ASSVNPGSYEQY
TRBV10-3,TRBJ1-2,AISESGGGYT
TRBV9,TRBJ1-2,ASSSGGGDSCLYT
TRBV20-1,TRBJ2-7,SARAPGVGSYNEQY
TRBV7-8,TRBJ1-6,ASRPWDGNWRPH
TRBV4-3,TRBJ1-6,ASSQVPYSLGSPLH
TRBV20-1,TRBJ2-3,IVRKDTDTQY
TRBV9,TRBJ2-7,ASREREADNSQY
TRBV7-9,TRBJ2-3,ASSLIEDTQY
TRBV9,TRBJ2-7,ASSFRCPSHWSY